This is a list of T cell receptor beta chains from one sample in a study of Graves' ophthalmopathy and Graves' hyperthyroidism. TCRdb independently ran MiXCR on the multiplex PCR reads; one entry per CDR3 protein. The sample has just over 600,000 distinct CDR3 sequences; around a fifth are singletons. The source material was peripheral blood. Receptors were obtained from a young woman with stable Graves' hyperthyroidism. Some clones in this sample may be carry-over from other donors' samples. Both conserved end residues are part of each CDR3. The D gene is left open where the match is weak. Only some rows state a clone size, as once, few, many or a class for expanded clones.

D	size	V	J	CDR3	DNA
.	few	TRBV6-2/TRBV6-3	TRBJ2-5	CASSSGQHRWETQYF	TGTGCCAGCAGTTCCGGACAGCATAGATGGGAGACCCAGTACTTC
TRBD1	many	TRBV6-5	TRBJ1-5	CASSYSSRDRYSNQPQHF	TGTGCCAGCAGTTACTCTTCCAGGGACAGATATAGCAATCAGCCCCAGCATTTT
TRBD1	many	TRBV6-1	TRBJ1-6	CASSHGQGRDSPLHF	TGTGCCAGCAGTCATGGACAGGGAAGAGATTCACCCCTCCACTTT
.	many	TRBV6-1	TRBJ2-5	CASSPRVEETQYF	TGTGCCAGCAGTCCACGGGTGGAGGAGACCCAGTACTTC
TRBD2	many	TRBV6-5	TRBJ2-5	CASSYLLADQETQYF	TGTGCCAGCAGTTATCTTCTAGCGGACCAAGAGACCCAGTACTTC
.	.	TRBV6-1	TRBJ1-5	CAGSPPNQPQHF	TGTGCCGGCAGTCCGCCGAATCAGCCCCAGCATTTT
.	many	TRBV20-1	TRBJ2-7	CSAIPHTIYLEQYF	TGCAGTGCTATACCACATACGATTTATCTCGAGCAGTACTTC
.	.	TRBV9	TRBJ1-1	CASSADSENTEAFF	TGTGCCAGCAGCGCAGACAGTGAGAACACTGAAGCTTTCTTT
.	many	TRBV2	TRBJ2-7	CASSVSPGLLVFWQYF	.
.	few	TRBV2	TRBJ1-2	CASNVLTIYGYTF	TGTGCCAGCAACGTCTTGACCATCTATGGCTACACCTTC
TRBD2	many	TRBV5-1	TRBJ2-7	CASRFQREGDEQYF	TGCGCCAGCAGGTTTCAGCGGGAGGGCGACGAGCAGTACTTC
.	.	TRBV20-1	TRBJ1-5	CSARGETMGFGPQHF	TGCAGTGCTAGGGGCGAGACTATGGGATTTGGGCCCCAGCATTTT
.	many	TRBV28	TRBJ2-4	CASSSTGAKNIQYF	TGTGCCAGCAGTTCAACCGGGGCCAAAAACATTCAGTACTTC
.	many	TRBV4-1	TRBJ1-2	CASSQDSGYTF	TGCGCCAGCAGCCAAGATTCAGGCTACACCTTC
.	many	TRBV14	TRBJ2-7	CASSQDLNEQYF	TGTGCCAGCAGCCAAGATCTAAACGAGCAGTACTTC
TRBD1	many	TRBV12-3/TRBV12-4	TRBJ1-2	CASRHRDRGHGYTF	TGTGCCAGCAGGCATAGGGACAGGGGACATGGCTACACCTTC
TRBD1	many	TRBV19	TRBJ2-6	CASSILDRPSSGANVLTF	TGTGCCAGTAGTATACTGGACAGGCCCAGCTCTGGGGCCAACGTCCTGACTTTC
.	.	TRBV6-1	TRBJ1-5	CAVGYQPQHF	TGTGCCGTGGGATATCAGCCCCAGCATTTT
TRBD1	many	TRBV7-2	TRBJ2-7	CASSRQTGGGGEQYF	TGTGCCAGCAGCCGACAGACAGGGGGGGGAGGCGAGCAGTACTTC
.	many	TRBV6-2/TRBV6-3	TRBJ2-2	CASSYTSGTALVELFF	TGTGCCAGCAGTTACACCTCCGGGACGGCATTAGTGGAGCTGTTTTTT
TRBD1	many	TRBV27	TRBJ1-1	CASSLYPGQLNTEAFF	TGTGCCAGCAGTTTATACCCGGGACAGTTGAACACTGAAGCTTTCTTT
.	many	TRBV12-3/TRBV12-4	TRBJ2-3	CASSSRESSTDTQYF	TGTGCCAGCAGCTCACGGGAGTCTAGCACAGATACGCAGTATTTT
.	many	TRBV28	TRBJ2-7	CASGSPPGYEQYF	TGTGCCAGCGGCTCCCCCCCAGGCTACGAGCAGTACTTC
.	.	TRBV6-1	TRBJ1-2	CASRLAGTGGYTF	TGTGCCAGTAGACTAGCGGGGACGGGAGGCTACACCTTC